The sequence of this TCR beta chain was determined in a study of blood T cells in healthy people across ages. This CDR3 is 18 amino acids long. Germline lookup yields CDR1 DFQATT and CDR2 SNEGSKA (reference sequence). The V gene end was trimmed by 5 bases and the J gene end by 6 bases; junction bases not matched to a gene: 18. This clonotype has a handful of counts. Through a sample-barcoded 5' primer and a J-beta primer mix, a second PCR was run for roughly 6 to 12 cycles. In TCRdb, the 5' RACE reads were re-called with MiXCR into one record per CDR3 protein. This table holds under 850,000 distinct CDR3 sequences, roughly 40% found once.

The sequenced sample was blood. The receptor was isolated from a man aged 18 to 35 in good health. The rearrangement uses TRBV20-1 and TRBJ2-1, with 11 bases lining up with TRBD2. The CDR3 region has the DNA TGCAGTGCTCCCCGGCAGCGAGGGAGTAGCGGGGGGGCCAATGAGCAGTTCTTC. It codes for CSAPRQRGSSGGANEQFF.